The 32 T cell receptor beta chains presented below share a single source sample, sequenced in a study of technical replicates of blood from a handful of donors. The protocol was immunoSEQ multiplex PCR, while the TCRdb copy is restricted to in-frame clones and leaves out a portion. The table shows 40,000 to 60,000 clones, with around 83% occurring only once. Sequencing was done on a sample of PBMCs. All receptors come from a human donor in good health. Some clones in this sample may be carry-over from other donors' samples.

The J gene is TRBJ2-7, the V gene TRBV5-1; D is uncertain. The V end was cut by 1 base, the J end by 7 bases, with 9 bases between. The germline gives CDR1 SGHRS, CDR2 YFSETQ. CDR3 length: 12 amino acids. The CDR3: CASSLTEREQYF. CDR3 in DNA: TGCGCCAGCAGCTTGACGGAGAGAGAGCAGTACTTC.

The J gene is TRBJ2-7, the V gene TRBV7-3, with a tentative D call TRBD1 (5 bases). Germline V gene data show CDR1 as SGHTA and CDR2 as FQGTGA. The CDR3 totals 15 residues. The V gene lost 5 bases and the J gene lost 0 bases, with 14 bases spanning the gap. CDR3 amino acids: CASSPRAGGSYEQYF. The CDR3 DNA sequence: TGTGCCAGCAGCCCCAGGGCCGGCGGCTCCTACGAGCAGTACTTC.

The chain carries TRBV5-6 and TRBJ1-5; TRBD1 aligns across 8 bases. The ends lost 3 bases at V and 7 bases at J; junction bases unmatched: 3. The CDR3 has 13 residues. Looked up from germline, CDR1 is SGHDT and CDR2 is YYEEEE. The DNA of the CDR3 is TGTGCCAGCAGCTCGTCAGGGGGCCAGCCCCAGCATTTT. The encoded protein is CASSSSGGQPQHF.

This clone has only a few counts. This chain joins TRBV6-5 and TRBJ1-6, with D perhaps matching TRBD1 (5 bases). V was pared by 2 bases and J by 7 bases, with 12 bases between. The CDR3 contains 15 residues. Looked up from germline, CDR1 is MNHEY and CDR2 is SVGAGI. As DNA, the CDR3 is TGTGCCAGCAGTTACGGTAGGGGTCGGAATTCACCCCTCCACTTT. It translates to CASSYGRGRNSPLHF.

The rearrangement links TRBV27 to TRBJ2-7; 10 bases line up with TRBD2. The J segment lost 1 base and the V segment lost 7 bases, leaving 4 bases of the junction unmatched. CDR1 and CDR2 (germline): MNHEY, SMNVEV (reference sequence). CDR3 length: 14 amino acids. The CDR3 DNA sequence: TGTGCCAGCAAAGGGACTAGCGCTTCCTACGAGCAGTACTTC. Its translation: CASKGTSASYEQYF.

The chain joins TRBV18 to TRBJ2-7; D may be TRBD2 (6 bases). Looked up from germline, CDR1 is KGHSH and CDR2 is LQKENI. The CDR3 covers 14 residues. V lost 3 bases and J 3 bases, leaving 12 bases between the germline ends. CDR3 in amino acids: CASSPPVGGYEQYF. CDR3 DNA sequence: TGTGCCAGCTCACCTCCCGTCGGGGGCTACGAGCAGTACTTC.

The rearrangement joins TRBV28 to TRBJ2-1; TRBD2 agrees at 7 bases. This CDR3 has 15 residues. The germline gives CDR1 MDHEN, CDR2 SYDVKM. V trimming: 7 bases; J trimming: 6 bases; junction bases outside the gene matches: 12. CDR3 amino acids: CASTSRDYSLNEQFF. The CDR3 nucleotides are TGTGCCAGCACCAGCCGGGACTACAGTCTCAATGAGCAGTTCTTC. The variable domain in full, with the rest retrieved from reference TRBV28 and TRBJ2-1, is DVKVTQSSRYLVKRTGEKVFLECVQDMDHENMFWYRQDPGLGLRLIYFSYDVKMKEKGDIPEGYSVSREKKERFSLILESASTNQTSMYLCASTSRDYSLNEQFFGPGTRLTVL.

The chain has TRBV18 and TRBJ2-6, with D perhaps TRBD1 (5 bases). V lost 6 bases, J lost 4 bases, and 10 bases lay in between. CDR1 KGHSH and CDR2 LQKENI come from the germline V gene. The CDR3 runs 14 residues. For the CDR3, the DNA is TGTGCCAGCTCGCAGGGTATCGGGGCCAACGTCCTGACTTTC. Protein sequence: CASSQGIGANVLTF.

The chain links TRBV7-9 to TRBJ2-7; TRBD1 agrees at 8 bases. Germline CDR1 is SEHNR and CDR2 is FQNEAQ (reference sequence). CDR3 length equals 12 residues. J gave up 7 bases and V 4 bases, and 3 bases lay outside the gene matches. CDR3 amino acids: CASSSRDREQYF. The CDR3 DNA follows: TGTGCCAGCAGCTCCCGGGACAGGGAGCAGTACTTC.

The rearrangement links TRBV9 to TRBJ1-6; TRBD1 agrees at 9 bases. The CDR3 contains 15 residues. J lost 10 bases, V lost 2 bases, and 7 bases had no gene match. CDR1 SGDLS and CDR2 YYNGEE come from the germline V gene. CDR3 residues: CASSVGTGFFSPLHF. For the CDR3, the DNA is TGTGCCAGCAGCGTGGGGACAGGGTTTTTCTCACCCCTCCACTTT.

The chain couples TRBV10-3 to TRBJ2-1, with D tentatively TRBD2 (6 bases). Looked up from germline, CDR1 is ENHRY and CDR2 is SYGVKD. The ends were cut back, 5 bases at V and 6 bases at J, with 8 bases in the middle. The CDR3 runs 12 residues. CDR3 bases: TGTGCCATCAGTTCCGGGGGCAATGAGCAGTTCTTC. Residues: CAISSGGNEQFF.

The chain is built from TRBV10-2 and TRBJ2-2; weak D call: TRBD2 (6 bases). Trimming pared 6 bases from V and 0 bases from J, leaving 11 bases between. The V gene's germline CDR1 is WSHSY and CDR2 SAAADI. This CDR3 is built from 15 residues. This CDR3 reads CASRDSGTNTGELFF. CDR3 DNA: TGCGCCAGCAGGGATAGCGGAACGAACACCGGGGAGCTGTTTTTT.

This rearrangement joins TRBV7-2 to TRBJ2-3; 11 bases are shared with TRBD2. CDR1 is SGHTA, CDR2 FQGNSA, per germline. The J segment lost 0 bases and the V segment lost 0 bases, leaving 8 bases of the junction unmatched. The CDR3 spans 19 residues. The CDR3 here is CASSLAASSGRKSTDTQYF. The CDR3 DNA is TGTGCCAGCAGCTTAGCTGCGTCTAGCGGGAGGAAAAGCACAGATACGCAGTATTTT.

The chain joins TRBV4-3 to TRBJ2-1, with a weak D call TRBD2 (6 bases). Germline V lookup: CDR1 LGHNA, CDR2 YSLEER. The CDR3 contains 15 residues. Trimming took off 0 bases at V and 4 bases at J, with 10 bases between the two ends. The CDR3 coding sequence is TGCGCCAGCAGCCAAGATAGAGGGACTTACAATGAGCAGTTCTTC. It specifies CASSQDRGTYNEQFF.

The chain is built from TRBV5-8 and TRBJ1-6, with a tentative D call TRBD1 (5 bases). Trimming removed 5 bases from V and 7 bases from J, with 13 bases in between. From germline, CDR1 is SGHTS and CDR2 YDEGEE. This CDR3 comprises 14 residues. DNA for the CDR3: TGTGCCAGCAGAAATGAAGGGGTCAATTCACCCCTCCACTTT. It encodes CASRNEGVNSPLHF.

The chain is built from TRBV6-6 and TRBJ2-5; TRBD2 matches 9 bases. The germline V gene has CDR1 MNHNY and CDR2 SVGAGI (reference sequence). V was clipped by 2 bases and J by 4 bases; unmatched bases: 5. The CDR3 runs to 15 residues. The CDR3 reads CASSYVAGGPETQYF. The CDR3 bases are TGTGCCAGCAGTTACGTTGCGGGGGGGCCAGAGACCCAGTACTTC.

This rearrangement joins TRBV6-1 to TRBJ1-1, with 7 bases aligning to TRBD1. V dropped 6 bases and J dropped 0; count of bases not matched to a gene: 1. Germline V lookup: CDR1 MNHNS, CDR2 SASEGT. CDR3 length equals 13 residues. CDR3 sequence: CASRGQVNTEAFF. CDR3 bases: TGTGCCAGCAGAGGACAGGTGAACACTGAAGCTTTCTTT.

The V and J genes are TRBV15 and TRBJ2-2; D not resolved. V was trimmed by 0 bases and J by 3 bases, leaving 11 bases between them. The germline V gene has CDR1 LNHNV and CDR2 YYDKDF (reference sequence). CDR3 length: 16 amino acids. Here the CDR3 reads CATSRDWLRDTGELFF. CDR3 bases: TGTGCCACCAGCAGAGATTGGCTTCGGGACACCGGGGAGCTGTTTTTT.

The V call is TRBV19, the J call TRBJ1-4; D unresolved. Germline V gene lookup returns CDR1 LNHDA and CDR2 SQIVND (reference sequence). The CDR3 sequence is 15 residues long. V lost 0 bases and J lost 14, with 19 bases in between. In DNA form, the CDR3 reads TGTGCCAGTAGTATAGACACACGGCGGGCCCAGATTCTGTTTTTT. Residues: CASSIDTRRAQILFF.

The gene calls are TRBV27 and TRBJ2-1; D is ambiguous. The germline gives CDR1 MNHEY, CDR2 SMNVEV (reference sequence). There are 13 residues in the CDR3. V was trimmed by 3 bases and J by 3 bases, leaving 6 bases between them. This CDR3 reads CASSLAGYNEQFF. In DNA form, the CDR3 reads TGTGCCAGCAGTTTGGCAGGCTACAATGAGCAGTTCTTC.

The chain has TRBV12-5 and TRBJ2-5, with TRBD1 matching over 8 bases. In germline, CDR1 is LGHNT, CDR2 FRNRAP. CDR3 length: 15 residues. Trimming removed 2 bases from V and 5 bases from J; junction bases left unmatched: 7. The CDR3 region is CASGLFVRGQETQYF. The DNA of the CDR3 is TGTGCTAGTGGTTTGTTTGTCAGGGGGCAGGAGACCCAGTACTTC.

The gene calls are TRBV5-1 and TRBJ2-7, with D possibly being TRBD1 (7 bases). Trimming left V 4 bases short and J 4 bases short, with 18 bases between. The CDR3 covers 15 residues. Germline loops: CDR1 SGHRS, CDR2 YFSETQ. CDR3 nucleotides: TGCGCCAGCAGCGGGAGGCGACAGGGAAATTACGAGCAGTACTTC. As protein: CASSGRRQGNYEQYF.

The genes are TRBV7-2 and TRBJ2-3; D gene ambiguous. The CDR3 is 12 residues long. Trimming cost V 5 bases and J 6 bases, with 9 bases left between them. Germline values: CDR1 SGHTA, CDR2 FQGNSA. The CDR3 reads CASSNFVDTQYF. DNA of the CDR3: TGTGCCAGCAGCAACTTTGTTGATACGCAGTATTTT. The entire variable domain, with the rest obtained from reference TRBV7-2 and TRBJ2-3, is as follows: GAGVSQSPSNKVTEKGKDVELRCDPISGHTALYWYRQSLGQGLEFLIYFQGNSAPDKSGLPSDRFSAERTGGSVSTLTIQRTQQEDSAVYLCASSNFVDTQYFGPGTRLTVL.

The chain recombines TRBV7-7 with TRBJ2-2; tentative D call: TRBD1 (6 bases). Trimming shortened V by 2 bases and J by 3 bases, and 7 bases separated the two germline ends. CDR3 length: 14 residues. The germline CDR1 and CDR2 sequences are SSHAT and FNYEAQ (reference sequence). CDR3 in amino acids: CASSLRQDTGELFF. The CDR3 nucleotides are TGTGCCAGCAGCTTACGACAGGACACCGGGGAGCTGTTTTTT. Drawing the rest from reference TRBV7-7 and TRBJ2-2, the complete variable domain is GAGVSQSPRYKVTKRGQDVTLRCDPISSHATLYWYQQALGQGPEFLTYFNYEAQPDKSGLPSDRFSAERPEGSISTLTIQRTEQRDSAMYRCASSLRQDTGELFFGEGSRLTVL.

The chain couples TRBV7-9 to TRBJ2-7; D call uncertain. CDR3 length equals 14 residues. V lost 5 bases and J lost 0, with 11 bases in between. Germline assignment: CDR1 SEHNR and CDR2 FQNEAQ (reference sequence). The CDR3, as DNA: TGTGCCAGCAGCCCCAGCTCGGGCTCCTACGAGCAGTACTTC. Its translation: CASSPSSGSYEQYF.

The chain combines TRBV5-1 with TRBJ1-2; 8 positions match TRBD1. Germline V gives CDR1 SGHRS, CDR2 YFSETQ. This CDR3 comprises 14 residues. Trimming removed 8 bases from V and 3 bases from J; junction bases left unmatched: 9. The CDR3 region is CASTPIQGDYGYTF. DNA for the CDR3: TGCGCCAGTACTCCAATACAGGGGGACTATGGCTACACCTTC.

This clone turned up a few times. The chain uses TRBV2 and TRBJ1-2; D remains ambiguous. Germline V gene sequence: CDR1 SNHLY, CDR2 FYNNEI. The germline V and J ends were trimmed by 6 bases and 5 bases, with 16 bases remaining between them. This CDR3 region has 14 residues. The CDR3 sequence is CASSTGRIGYGYTF. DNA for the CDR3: TGTGCCAGCAGCACTGGCCGGATCGGGTATGGCTACACCTTC.

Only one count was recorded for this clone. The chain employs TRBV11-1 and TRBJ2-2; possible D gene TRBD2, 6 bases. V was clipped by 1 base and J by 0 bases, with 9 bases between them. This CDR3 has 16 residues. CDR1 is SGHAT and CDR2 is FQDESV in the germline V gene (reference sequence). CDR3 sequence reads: CASSLGVAANTGELFF. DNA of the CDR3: TGTGCCAGCAGCTTAGGGGTAGCGGCGAACACCGGGGAGCTGTTTTTT.

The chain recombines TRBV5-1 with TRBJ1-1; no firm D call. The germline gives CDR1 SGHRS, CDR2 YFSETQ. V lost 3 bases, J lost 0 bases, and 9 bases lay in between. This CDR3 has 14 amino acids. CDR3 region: CASSYTLMNTEAFF. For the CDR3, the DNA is TGCGCCAGCAGCTATACCCTAATGAACACTGAAGCTTTCTTT.

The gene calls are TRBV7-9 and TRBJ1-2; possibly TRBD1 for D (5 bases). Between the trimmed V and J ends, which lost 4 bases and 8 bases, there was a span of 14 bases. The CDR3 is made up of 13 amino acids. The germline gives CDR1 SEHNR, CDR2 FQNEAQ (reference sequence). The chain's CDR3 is CASSWGGMGGYTF. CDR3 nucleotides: TGTGCCAGCAGCTGGGGGGGGATGGGCGGCTACACCTTC.

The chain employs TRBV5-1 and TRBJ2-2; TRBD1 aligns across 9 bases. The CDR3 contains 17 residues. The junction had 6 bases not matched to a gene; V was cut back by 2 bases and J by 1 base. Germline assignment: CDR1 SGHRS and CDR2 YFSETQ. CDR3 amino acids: CASSFTGGRGNTGELFF. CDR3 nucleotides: TGCGCCAGCAGCTTCACAGGGGGCCGGGGGAACACCGGGGAGCTGTTTTTT.

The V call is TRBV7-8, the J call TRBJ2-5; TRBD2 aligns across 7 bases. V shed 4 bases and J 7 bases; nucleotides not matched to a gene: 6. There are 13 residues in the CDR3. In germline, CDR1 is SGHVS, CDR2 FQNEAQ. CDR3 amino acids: CASSSGGGWTQYF. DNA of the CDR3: TGTGCCAGCAGCTCGGGGGGAGGTTGGACCCAGTACTTC.